This paragraph reports one T cell receptor (beta chain). Its specificity is not known. A much bigger clone sits one base away, suggesting this may be a read error. The data originate from a study of T cell repertoires in cytomegalovirus infection. Study context: The authors used CMV epitopes that were HLA-C-restricted (recently identified) and HLA-B-restricted (well studied). Matching HLA type and CMV infection were both indicated by public TCR beta signatures.

Study-level results: The study identified carriers of CMV plus the relevant HLA from cumulative public TCR beta family frequency.

TCRdb passed the reads through MiXCR, listing each CDR3 protein once. In the table there are about 770,000 distinct CDR3 sequences, just under 30% of which are singletons. The CDR3 is made up of 12 amino acids. Between the trimmed V and J ends, which lost 6 bases and 0 bases, there was a span of 3 bases. Germline CDR1 is MNHNS and CDR2 is SASEGT. This sample comprised cultured CD8+ T cells from PBMCs, obtained from culture after CMV antigen stimulation. The origin of this receptor is a human donor in good health (CMV status not recorded). Some clones in this sample may be carry-over from other donors' samples. The V and J genes are TRBV6-1 and TRBJ2-4, with D unresolved. The CDR3 region is CASRLAKNIQYF. The CDR3 region has the DNA TGTGCCAGCAGGTTAGCCAAAAACATTCAGTACTTC.